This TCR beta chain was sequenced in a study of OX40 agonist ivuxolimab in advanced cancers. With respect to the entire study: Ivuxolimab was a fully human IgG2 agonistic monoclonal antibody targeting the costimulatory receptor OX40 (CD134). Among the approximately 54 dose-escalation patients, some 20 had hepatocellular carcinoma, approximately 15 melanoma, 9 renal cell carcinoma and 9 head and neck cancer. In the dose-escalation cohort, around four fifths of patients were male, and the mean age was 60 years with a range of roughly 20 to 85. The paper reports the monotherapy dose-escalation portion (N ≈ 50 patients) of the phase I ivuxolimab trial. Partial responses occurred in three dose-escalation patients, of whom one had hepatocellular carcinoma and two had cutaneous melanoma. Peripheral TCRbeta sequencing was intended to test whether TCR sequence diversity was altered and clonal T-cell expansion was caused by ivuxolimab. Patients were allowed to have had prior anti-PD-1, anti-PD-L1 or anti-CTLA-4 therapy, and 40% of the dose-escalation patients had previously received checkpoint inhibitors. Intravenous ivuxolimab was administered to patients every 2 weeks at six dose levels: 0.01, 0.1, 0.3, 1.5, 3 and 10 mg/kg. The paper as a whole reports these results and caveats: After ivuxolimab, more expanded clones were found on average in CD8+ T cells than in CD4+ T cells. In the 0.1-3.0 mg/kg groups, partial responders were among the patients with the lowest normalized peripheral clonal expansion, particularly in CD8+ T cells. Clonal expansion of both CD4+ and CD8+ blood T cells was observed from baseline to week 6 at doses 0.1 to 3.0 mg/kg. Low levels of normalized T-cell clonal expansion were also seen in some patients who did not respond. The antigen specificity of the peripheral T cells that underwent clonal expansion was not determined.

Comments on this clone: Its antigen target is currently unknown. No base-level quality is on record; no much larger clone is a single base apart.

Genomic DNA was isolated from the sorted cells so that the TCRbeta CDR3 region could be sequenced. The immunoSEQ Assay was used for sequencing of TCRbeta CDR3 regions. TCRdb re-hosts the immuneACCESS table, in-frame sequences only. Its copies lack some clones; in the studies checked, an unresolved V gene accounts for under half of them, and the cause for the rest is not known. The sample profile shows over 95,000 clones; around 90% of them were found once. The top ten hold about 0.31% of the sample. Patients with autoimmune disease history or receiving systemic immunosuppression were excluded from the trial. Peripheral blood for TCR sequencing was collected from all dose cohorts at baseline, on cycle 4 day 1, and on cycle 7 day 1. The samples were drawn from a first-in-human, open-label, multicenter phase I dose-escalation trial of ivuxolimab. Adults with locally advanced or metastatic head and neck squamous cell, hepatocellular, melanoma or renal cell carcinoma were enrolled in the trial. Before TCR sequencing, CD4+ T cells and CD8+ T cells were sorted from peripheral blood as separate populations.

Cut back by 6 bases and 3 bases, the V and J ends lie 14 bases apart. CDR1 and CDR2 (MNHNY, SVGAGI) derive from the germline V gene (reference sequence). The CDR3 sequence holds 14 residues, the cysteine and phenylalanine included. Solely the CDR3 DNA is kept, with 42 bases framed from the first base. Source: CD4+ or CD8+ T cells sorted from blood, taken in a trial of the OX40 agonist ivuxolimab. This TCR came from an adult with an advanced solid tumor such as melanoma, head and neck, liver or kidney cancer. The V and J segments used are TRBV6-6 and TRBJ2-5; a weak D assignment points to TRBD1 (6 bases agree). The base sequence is TGTGCCAGCAGCATAGGGGGTAGAAAAGAGACCCAGTACTTC. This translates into CASSIGGRKETQYF.